This TCR beta chain stems from a study of blood T cell repertoires in COVID-19. In the study overall: The origin of the acute and convalescent COVID-19 samples was the United States, Italy and Spain. The cDNA or gDNA used as material had been derived from T cells, B-cell-depleted T cells, or PBMCs.

This clone occurred once. The germline V and J ends were trimmed by 4 bases and 4 bases, with 10 bases remaining between them. The CDR3 runs to 12 residues. Germline-derived CDR1 and CDR2 are SQVTM and ANQGSEA. The assay was immunoSEQ multiplex PCR, and TCRdb's table has in-frame clones only and misses some. The sample holds roughly 130,000 clones, roughly 82% seen once. The chain combines TRBV29-1 with TRBJ1-2; maybe TRBD1 (5 bases). The TCR originated in a man at least 80 years old with acute or convalescent COVID-19. What was sequenced was peripheral blood. As DNA, the CDR3 is TGCAGCGTTGGACAGAACGCCTATGGCTACACCTTC. This sequence encodes CSVGQNAYGYTF.